This TCR beta chain was sequenced during a study of T cell changes during pregnancy in multiple sclerosis. This clone was seen a single time. Sequencing was performed with immunoSEQ multiplex PCR; in TCRdb, only in-frame clones are kept and a portion is missing. Among over 70,000 clones listed, around 94% were seen once. The CDR3 runs to 15 residues. Germline assignment: CDR1 SGDLS and CDR2 YYNGEE. Trimming removed 0 bases from V and 4 bases from J; junction bases left unmatched: 3. This clonotype was obtained from a female donor with multiple sclerosis, enrolled in a pregnancy study. The rearrangement uses TRBV9 and TRBJ2-3; TRBD2 agrees at 9 bases. This material consisted of peripheral blood, taken in the third trimester of pregnancy. The CDR3 here is CASSVGASGADTQYF. CDR3 in DNA: TGTGCCAGCAGCGTAGGCGCTAGCGGGGCAGATACGCAGTATTTT.